Listed below are T cell receptor beta chains from one sample, sequenced in a study of response to subunit inactivated influenza vaccine. TCRdb re-analysed the RT-PCR reads in MiXCR, keeping a single row per CDR3 protein. Seen here are just over 300,000 distinct CDR3 sequences, approximately 20% observed once, and the top ten hold about 9.4%. The specimen was PBMCs from blood, collected 21 months after vaccination. The source is a man aged 50-75 years who received an inactivated influenza vaccine. Both conserved end residues are part of each CDR3. Fields, in order: V gene, J gene, clone size, D gene, CDR3 DNA, CDR3 protein. The D gene is left open where the match is weak. A clone size is listed for some rows: how often the clone was seen (once, few, many), or a class if it is expanded.

V: TRBV12-3/TRBV12-4; J: TRBJ2-3; size: NA; D: TRBD2; DNA: TGTGCCAGCAGCCACACCCCGCAGCGGGGGCCAGATACGCAGTATTTT; CDR3: CASSHTPQRGPDTQYF
V: TRBV18; J: TRBJ2-1; size: NA; D: NA; DNA: TGTGCCAGCTCACCTGCGGTAGGAACCTACAATGAGCAGTTCTTC; CDR3: CASSPAVGTYNEQFF
V: TRBV27; J: TRBJ1-4; size: NA; D: NA; DNA: TGTGCCAGCAGTTCTAACCGGGACGGAAATGAAAAACTGTTTTTT; CDR3: CASSSNRDGNEKLFF
V: TRBV12-3/TRBV12-4; J: TRBJ1-1; size: NA; D: NA; DNA: TGTGCCAGCCCCAGAGGGGGGGGCAAGAACACTGAAGCTTTCTTT; CDR3: CASPRGGGKNTEAFF
V: TRBV3-1; J: TRBJ2-3; size: few; D: TRBD2; DNA: TGTGCCAGCAGCCACGTCCCAAGCGGGAGGGCCTTAGATACGCAGTATTTT; CDR3: CASSHVPSGRALDTQYF
V: TRBV29-1; J: TRBJ2-7; size: few; D: TRBD1; DNA: TGCAGCGTGGGACAGAGCTACGAGCAGTACTTC; CDR3: CSVGQSYEQYF
V: TRBV7-8; J: TRBJ2-4; size: NA; D: TRBD1; DNA: TGTGCCAGCAGCCTACGGACAGGTCTGGCCAAAAACATTCAGTACTTC; CDR3: CASSLRTGLAKNIQYF
V: TRBV20-1; J: TRBJ2-2; size: few; D: TRBD1; DNA: TGCAGTGCTAGAAGACAGGGGTTGTCGTCCGGGGAGCTGTTTTTT; CDR3: CSARRQGLSSGELFF
V: TRBV12-3/TRBV12-4; J: TRBJ2-1; size: many; D: TRBD2; DNA: TGTGCCAGCAGCCGCAGACTAGCGGTCCACAATGAGCAGTTCTTC; CDR3: CASSRRLAVHNEQFF
V: TRBV29-1; J: TRBJ2-2; size: NA; D: NA; DNA: TGCAGCGTGGGGGCAACCAACACCGGGGAGCTGTTTTTT; CDR3: CSVGATNTGELFF
V: TRBV12-3/TRBV12-4; J: TRBJ1-1; size: many; D: NA; DNA: TGTGCCAGCAGTTTATTTCGTGGTACTGAAGCTTTCTTT; CDR3: CASSLFRGTEAFF
V: TRBV7-2; J: TRBJ1-1; size: many; D: NA; DNA: TGTGCCAGCAGCCTCGATTATAATATGAACACTGAAGCTTTCTTT; CDR3: CASSLDYNMNTEAFF
V: TRBV6-5; J: TRBJ2-1; size: many; D: TRBD1; DNA: TGTGCCAGCAGGGGGACAGGGGAATGGACTGAGCAGTTCTTC; CDR3: CASRGTGEWTEQFF
V: TRBV6-2/TRBV6-3; J: TRBJ1-1; size: many; D: TRBD1; DNA: TGTGCCAGCAGTCGACAGACAGGGGGCAACAGATACACTGAAGCTTTCTTT; CDR3: CASSRQTGGNRYTEAFF
V: TRBV6-5; J: TRBJ1-1; size: many; D: NA; DNA: TGTGCCAGCAGTTACGAGAGCCTAGCTCAGAACACTGAAGCTTTCTTT; CDR3: CASSYESLAQNTEAFF
V: TRBV4-2; J: TRBJ2-7; size: NA; D: TRBD2; DNA: TGTGCCAGCAGCCCCGCGGGAGGTGTCCACGAGCAGTACTTC; CDR3: CASSPAGGVHEQYF
V: TRBV5-8; J: TRBJ1-5; size: many; D: NA; DNA: TGTGCCAGCAGCTTGTGGAGGGGCAGGGGATTCGGCCAGCCCCAGCATTTT; CDR3: CASSLWRGRGFGQPQHF
V: TRBV6-5; J: TRBJ1-5; size: once; D: NA; DNA: TGTGCCGTCTCCCCGAGCCCCCAGCATTTT; CDR3: CAVSPSPQHF
V: TRBV5-4; J: TRBJ2-3; size: NA; D: NA; DNA: TGTGCCAGCAGCTTGGTTCAGGGCTCTCCCCTCGATACGCAGTATTTT; CDR3: CASSLVQGSPLDTQYF
V: TRBV5-1; J: TRBJ2-1; size: few; D: TRBD2; DNA: TGCGCCAGCAGATCTGGGACTAGCGGGGATGAGCAGTTCTTC; CDR3: CASRSGTSGDEQFF
V: TRBV7-2; J: TRBJ2-7; size: few; D: TRBD1; DNA: TGTGCCAGCAGCCCGACAGGGGGAAGCTCCTACGAGCAGTACTTC; CDR3: CASSPTGGSSYEQYF
V: TRBV24-1; J: TRBJ1-5; size: many; D: NA; DNA: TGTGCCACCAGCCGGGGAGGGAGCAATCAGCCCCAGCATTTT; CDR3: CATSRGGSNQPQHF
V: TRBV5-6; J: TRBJ1-6; size: few; D: NA; DNA: TGTGCCAGCAGCTTGGGCAGGCAGAATTCACCCCTCCACTTT; CDR3: CASSLGRQNSPLHF
V: TRBV4-3; J: TRBJ1-4; size: NA; D: NA; DNA: TGCGCCAGCAGCCCGGACCTAGCTGAAAAACTGTTTTTT; CDR3: CASSPDLAEKLFF
V: TRBV20-1; J: TRBJ2-1; size: NA; D: TRBD2; DNA: TGCAGTGCTAGAGATCCGGCGGGAGGGCCCCCCTACAATGAGCAGTTCTTC; CDR3: CSARDPAGGPPYNEQFF
V: TRBV9; J: TRBJ1-1; size: few; D: TRBD1; DNA: TGTGCCAGCAGCCAGGGAGGGGGCCGAGGCACTGAAGCTTTCTTT; CDR3: CASSQGGGRGTEAFF
V: TRBV10-3; J: TRBJ2-1; size: NA; D: NA; DNA: TGTGCCATCAGTGAGTCGAACGCGGGGGCATCTGAGCAGTTCTTC; CDR3: CAISESNAGASEQFF
V: TRBV29-1; J: TRBJ2-2; size: NA; D: NA; DNA: TGCAGCGTTGTCCGAGACACCGGGGAGCTGTTTTTT; CDR3: CSVVRDTGELFF
V: TRBV27; J: TRBJ2-1; size: few; D: NA; DNA: TGTGCCAGCAAGGACCGTAGCTCCTACAATGAGCAGTTCTTC; CDR3: CASKDRSSYNEQFF
V: TRBV30; J: TRBJ1-4; size: NA; D: TRBD1; DNA: TGTGCCTGGACCACAGGACAGGGGAATGAAAAACTGTTTTTT; CDR3: CAWTTGQGNEKLFF
V: TRBV28; J: TRBJ1-5; size: NA; D: NA; DNA: TGTGCCAGCTCCCCCGAGGGGGTAGAGGGCAATCAGCCCCAGCATTTT; CDR3: CASSPEGVEGNQPQHF
V: TRBV28; J: TRBJ2-7; size: NA; D: NA; DNA: TGTGCCAGCAGTTTAGGGCACTACGAGCAGTACTTC; CDR3: CASSLGHYEQYF
V: TRBV6-6; J: TRBJ2-2; size: NA; D: NA; DNA: TGTGCCAGCGGTCACGAGAGGGAGCTGTTTTTT; CDR3: CASGHERELFF
V: TRBV20-1; J: TRBJ1-1; size: NA; D: NA; DNA: TGCAGTGCCAGGGAGGGAAACACTGAATCTTTCTTT; CDR3: CSAREGNTESFF
V: TRBV25-1; J: TRBJ1-6; size: NA; D: TRBD1; DNA: TGTGCCAGCAGTGAAACCCTTCAGGGGGGGAATTCACCCCTCCACTTT; CDR3: CASSETLQGGNSPLHF
V: TRBV7-2; J: TRBJ1-6; size: few; D: TRBD1; DNA: TGTGCCAGCAGCTTAGACAGGGGAATCACTTCACCCCTCCACTTT; CDR3: CASSLDRGITSPLHF
V: TRBV4-2; J: TRBJ1-3; size: few; D: NA; DNA: TGTGCCAGCAGCCACGGGGCGGTGACGGCAGGGGCGTCCGGAAACACCATATATTTT; CDR3: CASSHGAVTAGASGNTIYF
V: TRBV20-1; J: TRBJ2-1; size: NA; D: NA; DNA: TGCAGTGCTAGAGATCAGGGGTATGAGCAGTTCTTC; CDR3: CSARDQGYEQFF
V: TRBV7-6; J: TRBJ2-3; size: NA; D: NA; DNA: TGTGCCAGCAGCTTAGGCCCAGGGATAGATACGCAGTATTTT; CDR3: CASSLGPGIDTQYF
V: TRBV6-1; J: TRBJ2-5; size: NA; D: NA; DNA: TGTGCCAGCAGTCCCCCCCGGGGTTTCCAAGAGACCCAGTACTTC; CDR3: CASSPPRGFQETQYF
V: TRBV3-1; J: TRBJ2-1; size: few; D: TRBD2; DNA: TGTGCCAGCAGCCAAGCAGCGGGAGTCTCCTACAATGAGCAGTTCTTC; CDR3: CASSQAAGVSYNEQFF
V: TRBV7-8; J: TRBJ1-2; size: few; D: NA; DNA: TGTGCCAGCAGCTTAGCGGAGGGTCTCTATGGCTACACCTTC; CDR3: CASSLAEGLYGYTF
V: TRBV7-9; J: TRBJ1-6; size: NA; D: NA; DNA: TGTGCCAGCAGCTCACAGGGCGAGTCCTATAATTCACCCCTCCACTTT; CDR3: CASSSQGESYNSPLHF
V: TRBV27; J: TRBJ1-5; size: few; D: NA; DNA: TGTGCCAGCAGTTTATTGGGCTCTCTTAGCAATCAGCCCCAGCATTTT; CDR3: CASSLLGSLSNQPQHF
V: TRBV20-1; J: TRBJ1-1; size: NA; D: NA; DNA: TGCAGTGCCAATGACGGGGGGCATGGTGAAGCTTTCTTT; CDR3: CSANDGGHGEAFF
V: TRBV18; J: TRBJ2-5; size: NA; D: NA; DNA: TGTGCCAGCTCAGGTCAAGGCGCCCAAGAGACCCAGTACTTC; CDR3: CASSGQGAQETQYF
V: TRBV2; J: TRBJ2-3; size: NA; D: NA; DNA: TGTGCCAGCAGTGAAACTGGGGGGGCTACAGATACGCAGTATTTT; CDR3: CASSETGGATDTQYF
V: TRBV5-6; J: TRBJ1-1; size: NA; D: NA; DNA: TGTGCCAGCAGCTTGTCGCCCAGTTGGGGCACTGAAGCTTTCTTT; CDR3: CASSLSPSWGTEAFF
V: TRBV25-1; J: TRBJ1-2; size: few; D: NA; DNA: TGTGCCAGCAGTGCGGCATCGGGGGTATCCTCTGGCTACACCTTC; CDR3: CASSAASGVSSGYTF
V: TRBV5-1; J: TRBJ1-1; size: NA; D: NA; DNA: TGCGCCAGCAGCTTGGATTCGGCAGCGATTTTTGAAGCTTTCTTT; CDR3: CASSLDSAAIFEAFF
V: TRBV7-9; J: TRBJ1-1; size: many; D: TRBD1; DNA: TGTGCCAGCAGCTTACGGACAGGGTTGAGTGAAGCTTTCTTT; CDR3: CASSLRTGLSEAFF
V: TRBV12-3/TRBV12-4; J: TRBJ2-6; size: few; D: NA; DNA: TGTGCCAGCAGTTTGAAAGGGGCCAACGTCCTGACTTTC; CDR3: CASSLKGANVLTF